These 26 T cell receptor beta chains share one sample of origin, sequenced in a study of T cell responses to AZD1222 COVID-19 vaccine. Here immunoSEQ multiplex PCR was the method, and the copy in TCRdb shows in-frame clones only, minus some. The table lists about 92,000 clones, about nine tenths of them singletons. The source material was peripheral blood, sampled on day 0 of AZD1222 vaccination. The receptor source for this set is an adult in good health.

The chain is built from TRBV19 and TRBJ1-1; tentative D call: TRBD1 (5 bases). The CDR3 length is 13 residues. V lost 6 bases, J lost 11 bases, and 19 bases lay in between. From germline, CDR1 is LNHDA and CDR2 SQIVND (reference sequence). CDR3 DNA: TGTGCCAGTAGGGAGTCTCAGGGATCCGGGGCTTTCTTT. This sequence encodes CASRESQGSGAFF.

This clone was seen just once. This chain uses TRBV19 with TRBJ2-3; 7 nucleotides align to TRBD1. V was pared by 7 bases and J by 2 bases, with 9 bases of the junction left unmatched. Germline lookup yields CDR1 LNHDA and CDR2 SQIVND (reference sequence). CDR3 size: 15 residues. CDR3 residues: CASNRRDRNTDTQYF. The CDR3, as DNA: TGTGCCAGTAATCGCCGGGACAGAAACACAGATACGCAGTATTTT.

This clone appeared a few times. The gene calls are TRBV2 and TRBJ2-7; tentative D call: TRBD2 (6 bases). This CDR3 is built from 15 residues. CDR1 and CDR2 (germline): SNHLY, FYNNEI. V lost 0 bases to trimming and J lost 0 bases, with 9 bases between them. The CDR3 spells CASSEAGRGSYEQYF. The CDR3 DNA is TGTGCCAGCAGTGAAGCGGGGCGGGGCTCCTACGAGCAGTACTTC. Full variable domain (outside the CDR3, taken from reference TRBV2 and TRBJ2-7): EPEVTQTPSHQVTQMGQEVILRCVPISNHLYFYWYRQILGQKVEFLVSFYNNEISEKSEIFDDQFSVERPDGSNFTLKIRSTKLEDSAMYFCASSEAGRGSYEQYFGPGTRLTVT.

V usage is TRBV24-1 and J usage is TRBJ1-5; no clear D gene. Germline loops: CDR1 KGHDR, CDR2 SFDVKD. V gave up 3 bases and J gave up 2 bases, with 37 bases separating them. The CDR3 runs 24 residues. The CDR3 DNA reads as TGTGCCACCAGTGATGATCCGCGGAGGGCAACCACTCACATTGTAGCTTCCGGCAATCAGCCCCAGCATTTT. Protein sequence: CATSDDPRRATTHIVASGNQPQHF.

There are a few counts of this clone. This sequence joins TRBV6-5 and TRBJ1-5; a weak D match, TRBD1 (5 bases). Between the trimmed V and J ends, which lost 6 bases and 0 bases, there was a span of 6 bases. The germline V gene encodes CDR1 MNHEY and CDR2 SVGAGI. This CDR3 spans 13 amino acids. CDR3 sequence (DNA): TGTGCCAGCAGGGGGGATAGCAATCAGCCCCAGCATTTT. It encodes CASRGDSNQPQHF.

This clone was picked up a small number of times. The chain joins TRBV3-1 (or the pseudogene TRBV3-2) to TRBJ1-2; TRBD1 matches 7 bases. CDR1 is LGHDT and CDR2 is YNNKEL in the germline V gene (reference sequence). CDR3 length: 15 amino acids. V lost 4 bases and J lost 6; bases outside the gene matches: 11. CDR3 sequence reads: CASSPQGGGRNGYTF. The CDR3 DNA follows: TGTGCCAGCAGCCCCCAGGGGGGAGGGAGAAATGGCTACACCTTC.

This clone was counted only a few times. The J gene is TRBJ2-3, the V gene TRBV5-6, with 10 bases aligning to TRBD2. The CDR3 is 16 residues long. V trimming: 1 base; J trimming: 0 bases; junction bases outside the gene matches: 2. Per germline, CDR1 SGHDT and CDR2 YYEEEE. The CDR3 reads CASSLTSGDSTDTQYF. CDR3 DNA: TGTGCCAGCAGCTTGACTAGCGGGGATAGCACAGATACGCAGTATTTT.

This clone was detected a few times. V is TRBV12-3 or TRBV12-4 and J is TRBJ2-2; D is unresolved. The CDR3 consists of 11 residues. The germline V and J ends were trimmed by 3 bases and 6 bases, with 2 bases remaining between them. The CDR3 DNA sequence: TGTGCCAGCAGTTTTGCCGGGGAGCTGTTTTTT. Translated, it gives CASSFAGELFF.

This chain uses TRBV5-1 with TRBJ2-2; D is unclear. This CDR3 contains 14 residues. From germline, CDR1 is SGHRS and CDR2 YFSETQ. V dropped 4 bases and J dropped 2 bases, with 9 bases sitting between them. This chain's CDR3 is CASSPPSNTGELFF. The CDR3 DNA is TGCGCCAGCAGCCCCCCCAGCAACACCGGGGAGCTGTTTTTT.

The chain uses TRBV5-5 and TRBJ2-7; TRBD1 matches at 9 bases. CDR1 is SGHKS and CDR2 is YYEKEE in the germline V gene (reference sequence). This CDR3 spans 15 amino acids. V gave up 1 base and J gave up 8 bases; unmatched junction bases: 10. This CDR3 reads CASSLMLQGAGKQYF. As DNA, the CDR3 is TGTGCCAGCAGCTTGATGTTACAGGGGGCGGGGAAGCAGTACTTC.

The rearrangement uses TRBV11-2 and TRBJ2-3; D may match TRBD1 or TRBD2 (5 bases each). Germline V gene lookup returns CDR1 SGHAT and CDR2 FQNNGV. Trimming took 5 bases from V and 2 from J, leaving 8 bases between them. The CDR3 is 13 amino acids. This chain's CDR3 is CASSPGATDTQYF. CDR3 sequence (DNA): TGTGCCAGCAGCCCCGGGGCCACAGATACGCAGTATTTT.

This clone was seen just once. The genes are TRBV5-1 and TRBJ1-4; TRBD1 matches at 7 bases. V lost 0 bases to trimming and J lost 12 bases; unmatched junction nucleotides: 14. The germline V gene has CDR1 SGHRS and CDR2 YFSETQ. CDR3 length equals 16 residues. DNA of the CDR3: TGCGCCAGCAGCTTGGAACAGGGGATTCGGCAAGAACAACTGTTTTTT. This sequence encodes CASSLEQGIRQEQLFF.

The J gene is TRBJ1-6, the V gene TRBV30; 7 nucleotides align to TRBD1. With V trimmed by 2 bases and J by 7 bases, 14 bases remained unmatched. Germline CDR1 GTSNPN, CDR2 SVGIG (reference sequence). The CDR3 length is 17 residues. The CDR3 bases are TGTGCCTGGAGTATCCGAACAGGGGCTCCGGGGAATTCACCCCTCCACTTT. Translated, it gives CAWSIRTGAPGNSPLHF.

V usage is TRBV7-2 and J usage is TRBJ1-4; D might be TRBD1 (5 bases). Between the trimmed V and J ends, which lost 2 bases and 7 bases, there was a span of 11 bases. Looked up from germline, CDR1 is SGHTA and CDR2 is FQGNSA. The CDR3 has 14 residues. In nucleotides, the CDR3 is TGTGCCAGCAGCTTAAGAGGGGTCGGTGAAAAACTGTTTTTT. The encoded protein is CASSLRGVGEKLFF.

The chain employs TRBV7-2 and TRBJ1-2; TRBD1 is a possible D gene (5 bases). V gave up 5 bases and J gave up 8 bases, with 12 bases separating them. CDR1 and CDR2 (germline): SGHTA, FQGNSA. CDR3 size: 12 residues. CDR3 sequence reads: CASSPFGGGYTF. For the CDR3, the DNA is TGTGCCAGCAGCCCGTTTGGGGGAGGCTACACCTTC.

The chain couples TRBV11-1 to TRBJ1-2, with TRBD1 identical over 9 bases. This CDR3 region has 13 residues. Germline-derived CDR1 and CDR2 are SGHAT and FQDESV (reference sequence). V shed 5 bases, J shed 7 bases, and the junction held 5 bases outside the gene matches. The CDR3: CASSPDRGTGYTF. The CDR3 DNA reads as TGTGCCAGCAGCCCGGACAGGGGCACTGGCTACACCTTC.

The chain recombines TRBV6-5 with TRBJ1-2; TRBD1 aligns across 9 bases. The V and J ends lost 4 bases and 7 bases, in that order; junction bases with no gene match: 13. Germline V gene lookup returns CDR1 MNHEY and CDR2 SVGAGI. The CDR3 sequence is 16 residues long. The CDR3 reads CASSLGPGQGGSGYTF. Here the CDR3 DNA reads TGTGCCAGCAGTTTAGGGCCGGGACAGGGTGGAAGTGGCTACACCTTC.

The V and J genes are TRBV5-1 and TRBJ1-6; D is possibly TRBD1 (5 bases). Deletions cut 0 bases from V and 7 bases from J, with 14 bases between. The CDR3 runs to 16 residues. The V gene's germline CDR1 is SGHRS and CDR2 YFSETQ. The CDR3 here is CASSLAGLGANSPLHF. The CDR3 coding sequence is TGCGCCAGCAGCTTGGCCGGGCTAGGGGCAAATTCACCCCTCCACTTT.

V and J are TRBV28 and TRBJ2-4; D unresolved. Germline loops: CDR1 MDHEN, CDR2 SYDVKM. This CDR3 has 14 amino acids. Trimming stripped 5 bases from V and 8 bases from J, with 16 bases between. This CDR3 reads CASSTQRSVHIQYF. In DNA form, the CDR3 reads TGTGCCAGCAGTACCCAGCGATCGGTACACATTCAGTACTTC.

The gene calls are TRBV11-2 and TRBJ2-7; D unresolved. Germline loops: CDR1 SGHAT, CDR2 FQNNGV. This CDR3 comprises 16 residues. V lost 5 bases, J lost 2 bases, and 19 bases lay in between. The CDR3 DNA follows: TGTGCCAGCAGCCCCCTATCAGGAAAAAAAGCCTACGAGCAGTACTTC. Translating it yields CASSPLSGKKAYEQYF.

The chain recombines TRBV5-5 with TRBJ2-7, with D possibly being TRBD1 or TRBD2 (5 bases each). Germline V CDR1 and CDR2: SGHKS, YYEKEE (reference sequence). The CDR3 runs to 14 residues. V was cut by 7 bases and J by 0 bases, with 14 bases left in between. The CDR3 DNA follows: TGTGCCAGCGCTGAGGGGCCGTCCTCCTACGAGCAGTACTTC. This sequence encodes CASAEGPSSYEQYF.

The V and J genes are TRBV5-4 and TRBJ1-2, with D tentatively TRBD1 (6 bases). V lost 0 bases and J 4 bases, leaving 10 bases between the germline ends. CDR3 length: 14 residues. Germline CDR1 SGHNT, CDR2 YYREEE (reference sequence). DNA of the CDR3: TGTGCCAGCAGCTTGGTCGGGGGCGTCTATGGCTACACCTTC. Encoded protein: CASSLVGGVYGYTF.

The chain carries TRBV9 and TRBJ1-5, with D tentatively TRBD1 (5 bases). Trimming removed 0 bases at V and 7 bases at J, with 8 bases between. The CDR3 is 13 residues long. Germline V CDR1 and CDR2: SGDLS, YYNGEE. The CDR3 region is CASSVDQGQPQHF. DNA of the CDR3: TGTGCCAGCAGCGTAGATCAGGGCCAGCCCCAGCATTTT.

The chain couples TRBV18 to TRBJ1-4; a possible D gene is TRBD1 (6 bases). CDR1 and CDR2 from the germline V gene are KGHSH and LQKENI. The CDR3 totals 16 residues. Trimming shortened V by 2 bases and J by 0 bases, and 10 bases separated the two germline ends. The CDR3 DNA sequence: TGTGCCAGCTCACCAACGTCAGGGGCAACTAATGAAAAACTGTTTTTT. This translates into CASSPTSGATNEKLFF.

This clone was picked up a small number of times. The rearrangement joins TRBV7-2 to TRBJ2-1; 10 bases agree with TRBD1. The V and J ends lost 1 base and 7 bases, in that order; junction bases with no gene match: 4. The CDR3 totals 15 residues. Germline loops: CDR1 SGHTA, CDR2 FQGNSA. As DNA, the CDR3 is TGTGCCAGCAGCTTAGGGGGACAGGGGAATAATGAGCAGTTCTTC. It specifies CASSLGGQGNNEQFF.

The chain carries TRBV19 and TRBJ1-5; possible D gene TRBD1, 5 bases. The germline CDR1 and CDR2 sequences are LNHDA and SQIVND (reference sequence). The CDR3 contains 17 residues. V shed 3 bases and J shed 4 bases, with 19 bases lying between them. The CDR3 DNA sequence: TGTGCCAGTAGTATGATTCATGGGGGTTCGGTAAATCAGCCCCAGCATTTT. It yields the protein CASSMIHGGSVNQPQHF.